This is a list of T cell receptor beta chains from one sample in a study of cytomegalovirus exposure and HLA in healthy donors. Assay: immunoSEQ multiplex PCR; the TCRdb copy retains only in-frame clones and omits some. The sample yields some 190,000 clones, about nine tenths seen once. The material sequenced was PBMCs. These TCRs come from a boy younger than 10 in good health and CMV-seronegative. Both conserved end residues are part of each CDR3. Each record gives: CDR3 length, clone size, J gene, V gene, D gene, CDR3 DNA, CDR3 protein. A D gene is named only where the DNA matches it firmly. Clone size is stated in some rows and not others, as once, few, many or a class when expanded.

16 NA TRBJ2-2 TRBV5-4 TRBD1 TGTGCCAGCAGCTTGTCTGGGACAGGGCTTACTGGGGAGCTGTTTTTT CASSLSGTGLTGELFF
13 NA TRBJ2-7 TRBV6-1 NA TGTGCCAGCAGACAGGGTACCCCTTACGAGCAGTACTTC CASRQGTPYEQYF
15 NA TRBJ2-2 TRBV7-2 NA TGTGCCAGCAGCTTACAACTAGATTACACCGGGGAGCTGTTTTTT CASSLQLDYTGELFF
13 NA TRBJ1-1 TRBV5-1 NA TGCGCCAGCAGCACCACAGGGTTCACTGAAGCTTTCTTT CASSTTGFTEAFF
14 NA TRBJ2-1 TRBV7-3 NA TGTGCCAGCAGCTCGGAGAAAGGGGTCAATGAGCAGTTCTTC CASSSEKGVNEQFF
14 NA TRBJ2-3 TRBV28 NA TGTGCCAGCCATCACCTCAGGGGGGCAGATACGCAGTATTTT CASHHLRGADTQYF
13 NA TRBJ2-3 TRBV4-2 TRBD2 TGTGCCAGCAGCCAAGGTATAGCGGGAGCGCAGTATTTT CASSQGIAGAQYF
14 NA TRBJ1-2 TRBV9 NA TGTGCCAGCAGCGTAGCGGGTGCGAACTATGGCTACACCTTC CASSVAGANYGYTF
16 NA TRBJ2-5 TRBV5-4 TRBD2 TGTGCCAGCAGCCCGGAAGCGGGGGAGATCCGGGAGACCCAGTACTTC CASSPEAGEIRETQYF
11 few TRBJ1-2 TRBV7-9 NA TGTGCCAGCAGCCCGGGCTATGGCTACACCTTC CASSPGYGYTF
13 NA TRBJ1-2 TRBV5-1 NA TGCGCCAGCAGCTCCGACAGTAACTATGGCTACACCTTC CASSSDSNYGYTF
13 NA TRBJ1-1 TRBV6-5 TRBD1 TGTGCCAGCAGTGTGGACAGGATTACTGAAGCTTTCTTT CASSVDRITEAFF
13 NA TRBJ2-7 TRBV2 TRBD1 TGTGCCAGCAGTGGGGACAGGCCGGACGAGCAGTACTTC CASSGDRPDEQYF
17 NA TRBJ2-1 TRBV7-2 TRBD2 TGTGCCAGCAGCTCTGTCTTTTGGACTAGCGAATACAATGAGCAGTTCTTC CASSSVFWTSEYNEQFF
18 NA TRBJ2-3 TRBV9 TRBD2 TGTGCCAGCAGCCCCACTCTAAGTAGCGGGGGGAGGACAGATACGCAGTATTTT CASSPTLSSGGRTDTQYF
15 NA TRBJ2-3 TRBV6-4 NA TGTGCCAGGATACAGATTCTCCCTAGCACAGATACGCAGTATTTT CARIQILPSTDTQYF
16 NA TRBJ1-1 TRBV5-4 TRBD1 TGTGCCAGCAGCCTCGGGACAGGGATATTTGACACTGAAGCTTTCTTT CASSLGTGIFDTEAFF
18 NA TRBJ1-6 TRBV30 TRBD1 TGTGCCTGGAGTGGTCTCGGGGACAGCAGCTCCTATAATTCACCCCTCCACTTT CAWSGLGDSSSYNSPLHF
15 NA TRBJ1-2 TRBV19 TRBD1 TGTGCCAGTAGTCGGGTATCAGGGGGCGCAGAAGGCTACACCTTC CASSRVSGGAEGYTF
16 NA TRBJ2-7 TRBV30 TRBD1 TGTGCCTGGAGTTTGATTCGGGGACAGGGGACAAAGGAGCAGTACTTC CAWSLIRGQGTKEQYF
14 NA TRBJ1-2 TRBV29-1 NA TGCAGCGTCGGGACACTCCTTACTAGCTATGGCTACACCTTC CSVGTLLTSYGYTF
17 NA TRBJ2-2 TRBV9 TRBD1 TGTGCCAGCAGCGTAGAAGGACAGGGGGCATGGACCGGGGAGCTGTTTTTT CASSVEGQGAWTGELFF
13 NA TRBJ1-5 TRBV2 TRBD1 TGTGCCAGCAGTGGACAGGGGGCCCAGCCCCAGCATTTT CASSGQGAQPQHF
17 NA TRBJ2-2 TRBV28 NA TGTGCCAGCAGTTTAGGGGCAGGCGGCACCCGCACCGGGGAGCTGTTTTTT CASSLGAGGTRTGELFF
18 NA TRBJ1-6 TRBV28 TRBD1 TGTGCCAGCAGTTTAGGGACAGGGGGCGTATCGCTTAATTCACCCCTCCACTTT CASSLGTGGVSLNSPLHF
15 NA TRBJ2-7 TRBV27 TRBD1 TGTGCCAGCAGTTTATTAGGGACAGCTCCCTACGAGCAGTACTTC CASSLLGTAPYEQYF
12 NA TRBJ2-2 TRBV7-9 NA TGTGCCAGCAGCTCGGACACCGGGGAGCTGTTTTTT CASSSDTGELFF
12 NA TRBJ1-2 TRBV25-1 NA TGTGCCAGCAGTGCGTTGTCCTATGGCTACACCTTC CASSALSYGYTF
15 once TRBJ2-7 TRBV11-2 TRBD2 TGTGCCAGCAGTCGGGGGACTAGCGGGACGTACGAGCAGTACTTC CASSRGTSGTYEQYF
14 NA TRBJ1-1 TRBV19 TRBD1 TGTGCCAGTAGTTCAAACAGGGGAACGACTGAAGCTTTCTTT CASSSNRGTTEAFF
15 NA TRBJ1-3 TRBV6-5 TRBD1 TGTGCCAGCAGCGCAACAGGGGGATCTGGAAACACCATATATTTT CASSATGGSGNTIYF
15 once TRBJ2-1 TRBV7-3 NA TGTGCCAGCAGCTTATCGCCGGGAGTCTACAATGAGCAGTTCTTC CASSLSPGVYNEQFF
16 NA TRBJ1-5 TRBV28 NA TGTGCCAGCAGGGGGGCGGGGGAATCGTTCGATCAGCCCCAGCATTTT CASRGAGESFDQPQHF
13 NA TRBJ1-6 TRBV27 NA TGTGCCAGCAGCCAGGGGATGGGTTCACCCCTCCACTTT CASSQGMGSPLHF